This T cell receptor beta chain was sequenced during a study of T cell repertoires in cytomegalovirus infection. On the study more broadly: It was recently identified HLA-C-restricted and well-studied HLA-B-restricted CMV epitopes that the study used. An indication of both CMV infection and matching HLA type came from public TCR beta signatures. Study-wide findings and caveats: CMV carriers with the relevant HLA were identified by cumulative public TCR beta family frequency. The study found HLA-C-restricted CMV-specific TCR beta clonotypes dominating the ex vivo response.

This clonotype was detected ten times or more. Its target is not known. TCRdb re-derived calls from the reads in MiXCR, one entry per CDR3 protein. This sample has around 99,000 distinct CDR3 sequences; around 30% occur once, and the top ten carry roughly 81%. V was trimmed by 4 bases and J by 11 bases, leaving 16 bases between them. The CDR3 contains 12 residues. Germline V CDR1 and CDR2: SGHDT, YYEEEE. The sample in question was CD8+ T cells from cultured PBMCs, obtained from culture after CMV antigen stimulation. The sequence came from a human donor in good health (CMV status not recorded). Some clones in this sample may be carry-over from other donors' samples. This chain links TRBV5-6 with TRBJ2-7; maybe TRBD2 (5 bases). CDR3 DNA sequence: TGTGCCAGCAGCGGAGCCGGGGAAGCGGAGTACTTC. As protein: CASSGAGEAEYF.